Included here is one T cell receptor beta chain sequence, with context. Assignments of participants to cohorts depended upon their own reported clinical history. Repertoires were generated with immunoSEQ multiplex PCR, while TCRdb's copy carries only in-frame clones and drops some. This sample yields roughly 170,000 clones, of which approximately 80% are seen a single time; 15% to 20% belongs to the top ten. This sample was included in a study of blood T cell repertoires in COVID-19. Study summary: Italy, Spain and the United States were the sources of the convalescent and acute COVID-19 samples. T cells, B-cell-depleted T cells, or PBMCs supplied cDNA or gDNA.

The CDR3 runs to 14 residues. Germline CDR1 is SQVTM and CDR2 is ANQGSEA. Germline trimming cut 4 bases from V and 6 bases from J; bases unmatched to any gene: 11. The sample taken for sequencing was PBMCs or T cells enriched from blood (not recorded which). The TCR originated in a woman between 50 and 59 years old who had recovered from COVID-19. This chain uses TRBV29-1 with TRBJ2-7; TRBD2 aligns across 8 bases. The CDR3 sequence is CSVGGASGRGEQYF. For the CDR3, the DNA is TGCAGCGTTGGAGGGGCAAGCGGGAGAGGCGAGCAGTACTTC.